Below, 26 T cell receptor beta chains from the same sample are listed, as sequenced in a study of CD8+ T cells in alopecia areata. Researchers took lesional scalp punch biopsies and peripheral blood from people who were alopecia areata patients. RNA was isolated and reverse transcribed to cDNA, the sequencing template. Sequencing was performed with immunoSEQ multiplex PCR; in TCRdb, only in-frame clones are kept and a portion is missing. The sample carries thousands of clones, 67% recorded once. The sample in question was skin, obtained at week 0. The receptors shown here come from a human donor with alopecia areata.

V and J are TRBV6-1 and TRBJ2-3, with a possible D match to TRBD1 (6 bases). The CDR3 extends over 15 amino acids. The V gene lost 11 bases and the J gene lost 2 bases, with 20 bases spanning the gap. Per germline, CDR1 MNHNS and CDR2 SASEGT. DNA of the CDR3: TGTGCCGCCGGCCGAGGGGGATTTTACACAGATACGCAGTATTTT. It codes for CAAGRGGFYTDTQYF.

This clone appeared a few times. The V and J genes are TRBV7-9 and TRBJ2-2; D is unresolved. The CDR3 is 15 amino acids. Germline V gene sequence: CDR1 SEHNR, CDR2 FQNEAQ (reference sequence). V was clipped by 5 bases and J by 1 base, with 11 bases between them. CDR3 sequence: CASSSPVRNTGELFF. Written as DNA, the CDR3 is TGTGCCAGCAGCAGTCCCGTCCGGAACACCGGGGAGCTGTTTTTT.

The rearrangement joins TRBV2 to TRBJ1-5; D remains unclear. Germline assignment: CDR1 SNHLY and CDR2 FYNNEI. V lost 8 bases and J lost 4, with 12 bases in between. The CDR3 length is 13 residues. CDR3 amino acids: CASHQTENQPQHF. The CDR3, as DNA: TGTGCCAGCCACCAAACAGAAAATCAGCCCCAGCATTTT.

The chain is built from TRBV6-5 and TRBJ2-1, with D perhaps matching TRBD1 or TRBD2 (5 bases each). CDR3 length equals 14 residues. Germline V CDR1 and CDR2: MNHEY, SVGAGI. V gave up 8 bases and J gave up 4 bases, with 15 bases separating them. The CDR3 spells CASSDGGRYNEQFF. As DNA, the CDR3 is TGTGCCAGCTCGGATGGGGGTCGGTACAATGAGCAGTTCTTC.

To note about this clone: Relative to the germline gene, one junction end is altered; a read error may explain this. J is TRBJ2-5 and V is TRBV2; D might be TRBD2 (6 bases). This CDR3 has 10 residues. CDR1 and CDR2 (germline): SNHLY, FYNNEI. CDR3 region: CASGGTRLDF. CDR3 DNA sequence: TGTGCCAGCGGAGGGACTCGTTTGGACTTC.

V and J are TRBV18 and TRBJ2-3, with a possible D match to TRBD2 (5 bases). V was pared by 4 bases and J by 3 bases, with 11 bases between. The CDR3 covers 14 residues. Germline CDR1 is KGHSH and CDR2 is LQKENI. DNA for the CDR3: TGTGCCAGCTCACTCCAACCGGGGACAGATACGCAGTATTTT. As protein: CASSLQPGTDTQYF.

The V call is TRBV9, the J call TRBJ1-4; D unresolved. The length of the CDR3 is 15 residues. Trimming removed 4 bases at V and 7 bases at J, with 17 bases between. Germline V gives CDR1 SGDLS, CDR2 YYNGEE. CDR3 sequence: CASSPEGGTVEKLFF. Here the CDR3 DNA reads TGTGCCAGCAGCCCAGAGGGAGGAACTGTTGAAAAACTGTTTTTT. Looking up the rest from reference TRBV9 and TRBJ1-4 gives the full variable domain: DSGVTQTPKHLITATGQRVTLRCSPRSGDLSVYWYQQSLDQGLQFLIQYYNGEERAKGNILERFSAQQFPDLHSELNLSSLELGDSALYFCASSPEGGTVEKLFFGSGTQLSVL.

The chain uses TRBV2 and TRBJ2-3; D ambiguous. Trimming cost V 4 bases and J 5 bases, with 4 bases left between them. CDR1 and CDR2 (germline): SNHLY, FYNNEI. This CDR3 has 11 amino acids. The CDR3 DNA sequence: TGTGCCAGCAGTGTCGTAGATACGCAGTATTTT. It is translated as CASSVVDTQYF.

This chain connects TRBV7-8 to TRBJ2-3, with no clear D. Trimming cost V 0 bases and J 4 bases, with 5 bases left between them. This CDR3 spans 13 amino acids. Germline V gives CDR1 SGHVS, CDR2 FQNEAQ. CDR3 residues: CASSLAGSDTQYF. The CDR3, as DNA: TGTGCCAGCAGCTTAGCGGGATCAGATACGCAGTATTTT.

This chain uses TRBV27 with TRBJ2-3; 11 bases map to TRBD2. With 4 bases clipped from V and 5 bases from J, the junction kept 14 bases outside the gene matches. The CDR3 length is 18 residues. The germline CDR1 and CDR2 sequences are MNHEY and SMNVEV (reference sequence). CDR3 DNA sequence: TGTGCCAGCAGTTCCCCACTCCTACTAGCGGGGGAGGGAGATACGCAGTATTTT. It specifies CASSSPLLLAGEGDTQYF.

The chain employs TRBV28 and TRBJ2-5; 10 nucleotides line up with TRBD1. CDR3 size: 15 residues. Germline loops: CDR1 MDHEN, CDR2 SYDVKM. V shed 2 bases and J 5 bases; nucleotides not matched to a gene: 5. CDR3 region: CASSLQGQGRETQYF. For the CDR3, the DNA is TGTGCCAGCAGTTTACAGGGACAGGGGCGGGAGACCCAGTACTTC.

The V gene is TRBV7-6, the J gene TRBJ2-1; 13 nucleotides match TRBD2. Per germline, CDR1 SGHVS and CDR2 FNYEAQ. Unmatched junction bases numbered 4, after V lost 5 bases and J lost 6 bases. This CDR3 region has 15 residues. This CDR3 is CASSILAGGRNEQFF. CDR3 bases: TGTGCCAGCAGCATACTAGCGGGGGGGCGCAATGAGCAGTTCTTC.

The J gene is TRBJ2-5, the V gene TRBV7-8, with TRBD1 as a possible D gene (6 bases). CDR1 and CDR2 (germline): SGHVS, FQNEAQ. Between the trimmed V and J ends, which lost 3 bases and 2 bases, there was a span of 7 bases. This CDR3 has 13 amino acids. The CDR3 nucleotides are TGTGCCAGCAGCTTCGACAGGCAAGAGACCCAGTACTTC. Its translation: CASSFDRQETQYF. Drawing the rest from reference TRBV7-8 and TRBJ2-5, the complete variable domain is GAGVSQSPRYKVAKRGQDVALRCDPISGHVSLFWYQQALGQGPEFLTYFQNEAQLDKSGLPSDRFFAERPEGSVSTLKIQRTQQEDSAVYLCASSFDRQETQYFGPGTRLLVL.

The J gene is TRBJ2-7, the V gene TRBV18; D uncertain. Germline values: CDR1 KGHSH, CDR2 LQKENI. The CDR3 is 15 amino acids. V lost 0 bases and J lost 4, with 13 bases in between. CDR3 DNA sequence: TGTGCCAGCTCACCACCCGCAGTCCAGGCTTACGAGCAGTACTTC. Translating gives CASSPPAVQAYEQYF.

This chain joins TRBV9 and TRBJ2-5; the D gene could be TRBD1 or TRBD2 (5 bases each). Between the trimmed V and J ends, which lost 9 bases and 5 bases, there was a span of 17 bases. The CDR3 spans 13 residues. Germline assignment: CDR1 SGDLS and CDR2 YYNGEE. CDR3 sequence (DNA): TGTGCCACCTCAAGGTCCTGGGGGGAGACCCAGTACTTC. Residues: CATSRSWGETQYF.

The chain combines TRBV30 with TRBJ2-6; 10 nucleotides match TRBD1. Germline CDR1 and CDR2: GTSNPN and SVGIG (reference sequence). There are 21 residues in the CDR3. Germline trimming cut 3 bases from V and 0 bases from J; bases unmatched to any gene: 17. CDR3 sequence (DNA): TGTGCCTGGAGGTCAAATATATTGCTCGGGACAGGGGACTCTGGGGCCAACGTCCTGACTTTC. This encodes CAWRSNILLGTGDSGANVLTF. Drawing the rest from reference TRBV30 and TRBJ2-6, the complete variable domain is SQTIHQWPATLVQPVGSPLSLECTVEGTSNPNLYWYRQAAGRGLQLLFYSVGIGQISSEVPQNLSASRPQDRQFILSSKKLLLSDSGFYLCAWRSNILLGTGDSGANVLTFGAGSRLTVL.

The chain is built from TRBV4-3 and TRBJ1-4, with a tentative D call TRBD1 (5 bases). The length of the CDR3 is 14 residues. Trimming took 3 bases from V and 8 from J, leaving 13 bases between them. Germline values: CDR1 LGHNA, CDR2 YSLEER. As DNA, the CDR3 is TGCGCCAGCAGCCACTCCGGGACGCCAGAAAAACTGTTTTTT. Amino acid sequence: CASSHSGTPEKLFF.

The chain combines TRBV20-1 with TRBJ1-1; D remains ambiguous. This CDR3 region has 10 residues. Germline values: CDR1 DFQATT, CDR2 SNEGSKA (reference sequence). V was cut by 3 bases and J by 12 bases, with 11 bases left in between. The CDR3 here is CSARASRSFF. Here the CDR3 DNA reads TGCAGTGCTAGGGCCAGCCGGTCTTTCTTT.

The chain recombines TRBV18 with TRBJ2-5, with D possibly TRBD1 on 8 matching bases. This CDR3 has 15 amino acids. Germline V gene data show CDR1 as KGHSH and CDR2 as LQKENI. V lost 4 bases to trimming and J lost 2 bases, with 14 bases between them. CDR3 nucleotides: TGTGCCAGCTCACGCGGACAGGGAGGGCAAGAGACCCAGTACTTC. This encodes CASSRGQGGQETQYF.

The chain joins TRBV30 to TRBJ2-5; TRBD1 might be the D (5 bases). In germline, CDR1 is GTSNPN, CDR2 SVGIG (reference sequence). The CDR3 is 11 residues long. The V end was cut by 2 bases, the J end by 4 bases, with 5 bases between. The CDR3 coding sequence is TGTGCCTGGAGTCAGGGAGAGACCCAGTACTTC. It translates to CAWSQGETQYF.

The CDR3 DNA reads as TGCAGCGTTGTAGCGGGGGCGATCTACAATGAGCAGTTCTTC. This sequence encodes CSVVAGAIYNEQFF. J is TRBJ2-1 and V is TRBV29-1, with TRBD2 identical over 9 bases. There are 14 residues in the CDR3. With V trimmed by 4 bases and J by 3 bases, 4 bases remained unmatched. Germline CDR1 is SQVTM and CDR2 is ANQGSEA.

This chain joins TRBV6-4 and TRBJ2-3, with 14 bases fitting TRBD2. Germline CDR1 reads MRHNA; CDR2 reads SNTAGT. The CDR3 is 15 amino acids. The junction had 4 bases not matched to a gene; V was cut back by 6 bases and J by 5 bases. The DNA for the CDR3 is TGTGCCAGCAGCGGACTAGCGGGGGGTGGAGATACGCAGTATTTT. This sequence encodes CASSGLAGGGDTQYF.

This rearrangement joins TRBV6-6 to TRBJ1-2; a possible D gene is TRBD1 (5 bases). V was cut by 6 bases and J by 4 bases, with 15 bases left in between. Looked up from germline, CDR1 is MNHNY and CDR2 is SVGAGI (reference sequence). This CDR3 spans 14 amino acids. CDR3 in DNA: TGTGCCAGCAGGGCTAGACAGAAAATCTATGGCTACACCTTC. Translation gives CASRARQKIYGYTF.

This chain links TRBV7-3 with TRBJ2-3; weak D call: TRBD2 (7 bases). V shed 1 base and J shed 2 bases, with 10 bases lying between them. CDR3 size: 15 residues. CDR1 is SGHTA, CDR2 FQGTGA, per germline. This chain's CDR3 is CASSLMAGATDTQYF. CDR3 DNA sequence: TGTGCCAGCAGCTTAATGGCGGGGGCCACAGATACGCAGTATTTT.

The sample holds a few counts of this clone. This sequence joins TRBV29-1 and TRBJ1-2; the D gene is possibly TRBD1 (6 bases). CDR3 length: 13 residues. The germline CDR1 and CDR2 sequences are SQVTM and ANQGSEA. V was trimmed by 6 bases and J by 0 bases, leaving 11 bases between them. The CDR3 DNA reads as TGCAGCGTGGACAGAAGGCCTAACTATGGCTACACCTTC. This codes for CSVDRRPNYGYTF.

The chain combines TRBV11-2 with TRBJ2-1; no firm D call. Per germline, CDR1 SGHAT and CDR2 FQNNGV. CDR3 length: 12 amino acids. Deletions cut 5 bases from V and 6 bases from J, with 8 bases between. In DNA, the CDR3 is TGTGCCAGCAGCATATCGAGCAATGAGCAGTTCTTC. Translating gives CASSISSNEQFF.